The 11 T cell receptor beta chains reported below all come from one sample, sequenced in a study of T cells in Graves' hyperthyroidism and ophthalmopathy. It was RNA transcripts that yielded the amplified TCR beta CDR3 regions. First-round RT-PCR of the TCR CDR3 relied on the HTBI primer set. One entry per CDR3 protein results from TCRdb running MiXCR on the multiplex PCR reads. The data hold about 590,000 distinct CDR3 sequences, with 15% to 19% observed a single time. Sequences were obtained from blood. The receptors here all came from a woman aged 30 to 39 with Graves' hyperthyroidism.

This clonotype was recorded many times. The rearrangement uses TRBV7-9 and TRBJ2-3; D may be TRBD2 (6 bases). CDR1 and CDR2 (germline): SEHNR, FQNEAQ (reference sequence). Trimming shortened V by 2 bases and J by 4 bases, and 16 bases separated the two germline ends. CDR3 size: 16 residues. CDR3 sequence: CASSLYVGGFADTQYF. CDR3 nucleotides: TGTGCCAGCAGCTTATATGTGGGGGGTTTTGCAGATACGCAGTATTTT.

This clonotype has a count of ten or more. The chain couples TRBV7-8 to TRBJ1-1; the D gene is possibly TRBD1 (6 bases). Trimming pared 4 bases from V and 1 base from J, leaving 13 bases between. In germline, CDR1 is SGHVS, CDR2 FQNEAQ. CDR3 length equals 15 residues. The CDR3, as DNA: TGTGCCAGCAGCTCGAGACAGGATAGGAACACTGAAGCTTTCTTT. This encodes CASSSRQDRNTEAFF.

This clonotype appeared many times. The rearrangement links TRBV5-5 to TRBJ2-1; D unclear. The V gene lost 4 bases and the J gene lost 6 bases, with 8 bases spanning the gap. Germline V gene data show CDR1 as SGHKS and CDR2 as YYEKEE (reference sequence). The CDR3 spans 12 residues. The CDR3 sequence is CASSPYSNEQFF. The CDR3 DNA is TGTGCCAGCAGCCCTTACTCCAATGAGCAGTTCTTC.

This chain links TRBV30 with TRBJ2-5, with a possible D match to TRBD2 (5 bases). CDR1 is GTSNPN, CDR2 SVGIG, per germline (reference sequence). Trimming cost V 5 bases and J 2 bases, with 15 bases left between them. The CDR3 runs to 14 residues. The CDR3 DNA follows: TGTGCCTGGGAACCTTCGCGGGCGCAAGAGACCCAGTACTTC. Amino acids: CAWEPSRAQETQYF. The entire variable domain, with the rest obtained from reference TRBV30 and TRBJ2-5, is as follows: SQTIHQWPATLVQPVGSPLSLECTVEGTSNPNLYWYRQAAGRGLQLLFYSVGIGQISSEVPQNLSASRPQDRQFILSSKKLLLSDSGFYLCAWEPSRAQETQYFGPGTRLLVL.

This clonotype was seen at least ten times. This chain uses TRBV5-1 with TRBJ1-1; no definite D call. Germline lookup yields CDR1 SGHRS and CDR2 YFSETQ. This CDR3 region has 14 residues. With 0 bases removed from V and 3 bases from J, the gap between germline ends came to 9 bases. CDR3 sequence (DNA): TGCGCCAGCAGCTTGGAAGGCAGGCACACTGAAGCTTTCTTT. Protein product: CASSLEGRHTEAFF.

This chain links TRBV7-2 with TRBJ2-7; D may be TRBD2 (6 bases). Germline V gene lookup returns CDR1 SGHTA and CDR2 FQGNSA. Trimming left V 5 bases short and J 4 bases short, with 15 bases between. The CDR3 is made up of 14 amino acids. DNA for the CDR3: TGTGCCAGCAGCCCTGGGGGGATAAGTTACGAGCAGTACTTC. Its translation is CASSPGGISYEQYF.

This clonotype was picked up many times. The gene calls are TRBV18 and TRBJ2-7; possibly TRBD1 for D (5 bases). Trimming took off 0 bases at V and 7 bases at J, with 16 bases between the two ends. Per the germline V gene, CDR1 is KGHSH and CDR2 is LQKENI. This CDR3 has 15 residues. CDR3 region: CASSPPAGPRGEQYF. The CDR3 region has the DNA TGTGCCAGCTCACCACCCGCAGGGCCCCGTGGGGAGCAGTACTTC.

Many counts were recorded for this clonotype. The chain couples TRBV5-1 to TRBJ1-1; D possibly corresponds to TRBD1 (5 bases). The germline V gene encodes CDR1 SGHRS and CDR2 YFSETQ. This CDR3 contains 15 residues. Between the trimmed V and J ends, which lost 2 bases and 4 bases, there was a span of 15 bases. The CDR3 region has the DNA TGCGCCAGCAGCTTCACCAGGGCGTCGGGCACTGAAGCTTTCTTT. Translated: CASSFTRASGTEAFF.

This clonotype was seen many times. The rearrangement uses TRBV6-1 and TRBJ2-5; 7 nucleotides agree with TRBD2. CDR3 length equals 17 residues. Germline V lookup: CDR1 MNHNS, CDR2 SASEGT. The ends lost 5 bases at V and 5 bases at J; junction bases unmatched: 17. The CDR3 DNA is TGTGCCAGCAGTTACAGCGCGTGGGTAGCGGGTCAGGAGACCCAGTACTTC. Its protein is CASSYSAWVAGQETQYF.

Ten or more counts support this clonotype. This chain connects TRBV28 to TRBJ2-7, with 13 bases identical to TRBD2. The CDR3 contains 15 residues. Trimming removed 5 bases from V and 2 bases from J; junction bases left unmatched: 3. The germline gives CDR1 MDHEN, CDR2 SYDVKM. The chain's CDR3 is CASSPGTSGAYEQYF. The CDR3 region has the DNA TGTGCCAGCAGTCCCGGGACTAGCGGGGCCTACGAGCAGTACTTC.

This chain's CDR3 is CASSSSGNPYEQYF. In DNA, the CDR3 is TGTGCCAGCAGTTCCAGCGGCAACCCCTACGAGCAGTACTTC. V is TRBV12-3 or TRBV12-4 and J is TRBJ2-7; D perhaps matches TRBD2 (5 bases). CDR3 length: 14 residues. V gave up 4 bases and J gave up 2 bases, with 12 bases separating them.